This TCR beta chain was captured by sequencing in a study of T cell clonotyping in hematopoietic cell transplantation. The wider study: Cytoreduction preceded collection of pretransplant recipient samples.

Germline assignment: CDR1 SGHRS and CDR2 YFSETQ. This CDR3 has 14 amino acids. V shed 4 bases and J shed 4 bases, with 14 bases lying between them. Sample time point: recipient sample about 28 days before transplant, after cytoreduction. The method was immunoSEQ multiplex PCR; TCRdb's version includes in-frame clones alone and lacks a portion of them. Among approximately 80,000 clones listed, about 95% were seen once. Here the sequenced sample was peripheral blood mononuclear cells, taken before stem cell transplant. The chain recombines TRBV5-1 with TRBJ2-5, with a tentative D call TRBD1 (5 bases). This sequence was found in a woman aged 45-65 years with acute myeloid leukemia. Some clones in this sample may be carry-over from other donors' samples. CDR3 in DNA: TGCGCCAGCAGCACGTCCCAGGGCCGAGAGACCCAGTACTTC. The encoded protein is CASSTSQGRETQYF.